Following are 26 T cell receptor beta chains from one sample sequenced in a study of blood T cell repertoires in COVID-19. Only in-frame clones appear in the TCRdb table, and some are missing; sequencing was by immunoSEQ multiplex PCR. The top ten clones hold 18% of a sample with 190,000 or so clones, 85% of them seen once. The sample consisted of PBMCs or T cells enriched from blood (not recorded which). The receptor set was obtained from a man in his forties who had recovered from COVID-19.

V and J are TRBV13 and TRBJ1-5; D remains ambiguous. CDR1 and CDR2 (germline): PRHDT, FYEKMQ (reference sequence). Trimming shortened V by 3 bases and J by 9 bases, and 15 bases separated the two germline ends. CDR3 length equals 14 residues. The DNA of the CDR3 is TGTGCCAGCAGCTTTGGACTGTCCAATTCGCCCCAGCATTTT. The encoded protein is CASSFGLSNSPQHF.

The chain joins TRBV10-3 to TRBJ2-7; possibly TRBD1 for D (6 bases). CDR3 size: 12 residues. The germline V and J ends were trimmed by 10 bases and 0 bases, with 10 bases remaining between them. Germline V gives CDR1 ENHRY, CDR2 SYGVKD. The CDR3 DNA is TGTGCCACAACAGGGAGCTCCTACGAGCAGTACTTC. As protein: CATTGSSYEQYF.

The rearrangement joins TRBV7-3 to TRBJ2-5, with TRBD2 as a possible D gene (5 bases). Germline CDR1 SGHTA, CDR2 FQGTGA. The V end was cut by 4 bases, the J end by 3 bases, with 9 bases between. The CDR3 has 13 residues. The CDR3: CASSSGVKETQYF. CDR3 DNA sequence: TGTGCCAGCAGCTCCGGGGTAAAAGAGACCCAGTACTTC.

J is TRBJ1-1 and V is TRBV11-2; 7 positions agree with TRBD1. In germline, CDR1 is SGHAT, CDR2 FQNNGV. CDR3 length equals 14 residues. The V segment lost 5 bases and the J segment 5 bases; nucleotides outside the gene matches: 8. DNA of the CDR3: TGTGCCAGCAGCCCGACAGGGTTTTTGACTGAAGCTTTCTTT. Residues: CASSPTGFLTEAFF.

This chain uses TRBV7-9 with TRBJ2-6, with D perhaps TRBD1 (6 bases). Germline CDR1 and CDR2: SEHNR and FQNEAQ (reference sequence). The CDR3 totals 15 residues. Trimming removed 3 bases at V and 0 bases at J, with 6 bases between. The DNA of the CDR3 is TGTGCCAGCAGCTTGGGACACTCTGGGGCCAACGTCCTGACTTTC. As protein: CASSLGHSGANVLTF.

DNA for the CDR3: TGTGCCAGCAGCTTGGGACAGGGATATCGAGAAAAACTGTTTTTT. It encodes CASSLGQGYREKLFF. The rearrangement joins TRBV5-8 to TRBJ1-4, with 7 bases fitting TRBD1. V gave up 0 bases and J gave up 8 bases; unmatched junction bases: 7. In germline, CDR1 is SGHTS, CDR2 YDEGEE. The CDR3 has 15 residues.

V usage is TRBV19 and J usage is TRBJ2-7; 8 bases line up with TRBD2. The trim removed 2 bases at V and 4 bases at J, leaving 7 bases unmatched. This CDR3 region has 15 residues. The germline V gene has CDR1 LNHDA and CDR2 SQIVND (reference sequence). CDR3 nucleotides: TGTGCCAGTAGTATATTCAGCGGGAGCCTTTACGAGCAGTACTTC. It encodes CASSIFSGSLYEQYF.

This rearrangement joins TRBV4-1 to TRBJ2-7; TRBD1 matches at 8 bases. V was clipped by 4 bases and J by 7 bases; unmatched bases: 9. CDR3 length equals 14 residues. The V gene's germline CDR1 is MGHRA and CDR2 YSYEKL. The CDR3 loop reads CASSPGQARGEQYF. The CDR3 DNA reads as TGCGCCAGCAGCCCGGGACAGGCCAGGGGGGAGCAGTACTTC.

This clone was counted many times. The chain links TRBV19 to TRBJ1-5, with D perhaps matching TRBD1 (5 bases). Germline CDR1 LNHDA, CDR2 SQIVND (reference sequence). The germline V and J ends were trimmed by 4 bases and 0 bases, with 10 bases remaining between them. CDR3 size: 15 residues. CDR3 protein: CASSTAGYSNQPQHF. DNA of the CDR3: TGTGCCAGTAGTACAGCAGGGTATAGCAATCAGCCCCAGCATTTT.

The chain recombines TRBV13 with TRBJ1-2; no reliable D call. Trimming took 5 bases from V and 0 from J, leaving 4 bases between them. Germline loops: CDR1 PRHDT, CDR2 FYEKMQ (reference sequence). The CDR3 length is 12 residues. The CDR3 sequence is CASSTANYGYTF. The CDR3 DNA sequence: TGTGCCAGCAGCACAGCTAACTATGGCTACACCTTC.

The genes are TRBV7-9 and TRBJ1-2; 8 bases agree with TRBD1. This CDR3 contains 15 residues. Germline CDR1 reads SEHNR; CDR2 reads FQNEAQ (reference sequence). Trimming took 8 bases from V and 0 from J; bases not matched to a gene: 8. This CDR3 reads CASGTGANPNYGYTF. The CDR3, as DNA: TGTGCCAGCGGGACAGGAGCCAATCCTAACTATGGCTACACCTTC.

In nucleotides, the CDR3 is TGTGCCTGGAGGGGGGAGGGCTACTATGGCTACACCTTC. This translates into CAWRGEGYYGYTF. The chain uses TRBV30 and TRBJ1-2; TRBD1 might be the D (5 bases). V lost 3 bases and J lost 3, with 11 bases in between. The CDR3 is 13 amino acids. CDR1 is GTSNPN, CDR2 SVGIG, per germline (reference sequence).

The CDR3 is CASSCRLWPNREKLFF. CDR3 bases: TGTGCCAGCAGCTGCCGCTTATGGCCTAACAGGGAAAAACTGTTTTTT. The rearrangement uses TRBV3-1 (or the pseudogene TRBV3-2) and TRBJ1-4, with a weak D call TRBD1 (5 bases). CDR3 length: 16 residues. Germline CDR1 and CDR2: LGHDT and YNNKEL (reference sequence). V was shortened by 5 bases and J by 8 bases, with 21 bases between the two germline ends.

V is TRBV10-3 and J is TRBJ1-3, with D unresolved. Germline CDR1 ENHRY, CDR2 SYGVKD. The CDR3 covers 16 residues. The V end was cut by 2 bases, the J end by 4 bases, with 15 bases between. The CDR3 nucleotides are TGTGCCATCAGTGAGCGGGAAGGTGGGAGAGGAAACACCATATATTTT. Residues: CAISEREGGRGNTIYF.

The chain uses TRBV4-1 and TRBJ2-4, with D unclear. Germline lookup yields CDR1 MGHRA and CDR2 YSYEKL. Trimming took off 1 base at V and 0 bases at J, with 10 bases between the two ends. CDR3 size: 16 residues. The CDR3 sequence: CASSQAAELAKNIQYF. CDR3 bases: TGCGCCAGCAGCCAAGCTGCGGAACTAGCCAAAAACATTCAGTACTTC.

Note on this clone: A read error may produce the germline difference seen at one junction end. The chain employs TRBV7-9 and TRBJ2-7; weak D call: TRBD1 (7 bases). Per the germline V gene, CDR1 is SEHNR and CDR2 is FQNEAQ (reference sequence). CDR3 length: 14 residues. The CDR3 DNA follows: TGTGCCAGCAGCCCGCGGGACAGAGCCTACGGGCAGTACTTC. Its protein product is CASSPRDRAYGQYF.

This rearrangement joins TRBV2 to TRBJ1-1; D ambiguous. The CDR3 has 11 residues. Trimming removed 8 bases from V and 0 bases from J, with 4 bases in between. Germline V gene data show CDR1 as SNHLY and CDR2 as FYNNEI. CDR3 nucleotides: TGTGCCAGCCTACTGAACACTGAAGCTTTCTTT. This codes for CASLLNTEAFF.

The CDR3 bases are TGCGCCAGCAGCCCCAACTTGTTAGCGGGATCGCGCGAGCAGTACTTC. It codes for CASSPNLLAGSREQYF. The J gene is TRBJ2-7, the V gene TRBV4-3; 8 bases align to TRBD2. V was clipped by 4 bases and J by 6 bases; unmatched bases: 14. This CDR3 is built from 16 residues. The germline V gene has CDR1 LGHNA and CDR2 YSLEER.

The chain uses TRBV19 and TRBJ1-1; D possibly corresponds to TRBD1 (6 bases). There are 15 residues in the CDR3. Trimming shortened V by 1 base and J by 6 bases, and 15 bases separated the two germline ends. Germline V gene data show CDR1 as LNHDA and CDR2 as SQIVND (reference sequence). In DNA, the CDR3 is TGTGCCAGTAGTATAGGTTTTAGGGGGTCCTCTGAAGCTTTCTTT. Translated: CASSIGFRGSSEAFF.

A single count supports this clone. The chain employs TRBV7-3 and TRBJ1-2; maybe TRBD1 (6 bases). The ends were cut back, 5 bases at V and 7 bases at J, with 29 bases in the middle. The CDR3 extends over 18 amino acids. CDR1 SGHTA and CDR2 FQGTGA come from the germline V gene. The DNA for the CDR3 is TGTGCCAGCAGCCCCGGGGCCCGGGGGGGGCGAGAGGACATTGGCTACACCTTC. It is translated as CASSPGARGGREDIGYTF.

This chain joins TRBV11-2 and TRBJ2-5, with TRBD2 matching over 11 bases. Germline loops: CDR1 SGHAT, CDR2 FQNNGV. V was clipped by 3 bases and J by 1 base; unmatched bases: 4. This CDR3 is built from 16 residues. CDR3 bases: TGTGCCAGCAGCTTCGGACTAGCGGGTAGCCAAGAGACCCAGTACTTC. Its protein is CASSFGLAGSQETQYF.

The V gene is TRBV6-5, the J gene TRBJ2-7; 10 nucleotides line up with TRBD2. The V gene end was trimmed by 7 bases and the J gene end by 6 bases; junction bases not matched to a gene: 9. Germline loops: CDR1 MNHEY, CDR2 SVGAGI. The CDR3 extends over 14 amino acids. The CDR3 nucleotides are TGTGCCAGCAATCACTTACTAGCGGGAAGCGAGCAGTACTTC. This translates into CASNHLLAGSEQYF.

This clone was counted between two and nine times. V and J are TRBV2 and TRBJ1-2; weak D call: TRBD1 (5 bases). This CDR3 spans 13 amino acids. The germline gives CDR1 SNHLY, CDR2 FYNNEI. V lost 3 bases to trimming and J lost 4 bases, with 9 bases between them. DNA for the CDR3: TGTGCCAGCAGTGAGGGGGAGGGCTATGGCTACACCTTC. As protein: CASSEGEGYGYTF.

The CDR3 region is CAISDASGRASSYNEQFF. As DNA, the CDR3 is TGTGCCATCAGTGACGCTAGCGGGAGGGCTAGCTCCTACAATGAGCAGTTCTTC. This rearrangement joins TRBV10-3 to TRBJ2-1, with 12 positions matching TRBD2. The CDR3 length is 18 residues. After removal of 3 bases from V and 0 bases from J, the junction contained 6 bases not matched to a gene. Germline CDR1 reads ENHRY; CDR2 reads SYGVKD.

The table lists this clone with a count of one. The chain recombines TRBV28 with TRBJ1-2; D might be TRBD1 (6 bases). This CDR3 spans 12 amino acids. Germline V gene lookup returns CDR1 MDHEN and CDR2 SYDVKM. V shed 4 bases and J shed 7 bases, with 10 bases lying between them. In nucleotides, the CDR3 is TGTGCCAGCAGTTCAGGGGCGCTTGGCTACACCTTC. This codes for CASSSGALGYTF.

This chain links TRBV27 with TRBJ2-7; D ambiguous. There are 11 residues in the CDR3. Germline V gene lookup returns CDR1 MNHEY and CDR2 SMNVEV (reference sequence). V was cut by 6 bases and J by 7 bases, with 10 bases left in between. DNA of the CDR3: TGTGCCAGCAGCCCGGGTCGAGAGCAGTACTTC. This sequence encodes CASSPGREQYF.